This T cell receptor (beta chain) was recovered during a study of T cells in women clearing cervical HPV infection. For the study at large: HLA type stays a possible confounder, typing being limited.

Data came from immunoSEQ multiplex PCR; TCRdb stores just in-frame clones and leaves some out. This repertoire includes tens of thousands of clones. Note on this clone: The read ends 3 residues early relative to the CDR3; the germline J gene fills the gap.

V lost 3 bases, J lost 6 bases, and 22 bases lay in between. The CDR3 spans 17 residues. Germline-derived CDR1 and CDR2 are SGHDN and FVKESK. The chain uses TRBV14 and TRBJ2-3; possibly TRBD2 for D (6 bases). The TCR was taken from a woman between 18 and 75 years old with a cervical HPV16 infection that either progressed to CIN3+ or cleared (not recorded which). The sample consisted of blood buffy coat. This CDR3 is CASSHRRTLPGGDTQYF. The CDR3 bases that were read are TGTGCCAGCAGCCACAGACGAACACTCCCTGGGGGGGATACG.